What follows describes a single TCR beta chain. This sample stems from a study of cytomegalovirus exposure and HLA in healthy donors. The germline V gene encodes CDR1 MNHEY and CDR2 SMNVEV (reference sequence). V lost 8 bases to trimming and J lost 3 bases; unmatched junction nucleotides: 7. This CDR3 has 14 amino acids. PCR used 60 Vbeta primers and 13 Jbeta primers. Some clones are missing from TCRdb's copy, which holds only in-frame ones; the method was immunoSEQ multiplex PCR. The sample yields about 65,000 clones, roughly 80% seen once. This clonotype was sampled from a girl aged 10 to 17 in good health and CMV-seropositive. Sequenced sample: PBMCs. The V gene is TRBV27, the J gene TRBJ1-5; TRBD1 agrees at 7 bases. CDR3 sequence (DNA): TGTGCCAGCGGCCCAACAGGGGACAATCAGCCCCAGCATTTT. It specifies CASGPTGDNQPQHF.